The T cell receptor beta chain described here comes from a study of T cell responses to AZD1222 COVID-19 vaccine. Study-wide findings and caveats: Most donors were white British, females outnumbered males, and clonal diversity was possibly underestimated. Spike-specific TCR breadth and depth grew following two AZD1222 doses. Close to half of spike-specific TCRs reportedly recognize unmutated variant regions. Repertoires were collected only later (after the peak T cell response had occurred).

The method was immunoSEQ multiplex PCR; TCRdb's version includes in-frame clones alone and lacks a portion of them. This table holds some 140,000 clones, 92% found once. V dropped 0 bases and J dropped 4 bases, with 4 bases sitting between them. From germline, CDR1 is MNHEY and CDR2 SVGAGI. The CDR3 has 13 amino acids. Concerning this clone: The antigen is undetermined.

The receptor was isolated from an adult in good health. V usage is TRBV6-5 and J usage is TRBJ1-3; no clear D gene. The sample consisted of peripheral blood, taken on day 0 of AZD1222 vaccination. CDR3 in amino acids: CASSYSEGNTIYF. CDR3 coding DNA: TGTGCCAGCAGTTACTCGGAGGGAAACACCATATATTTT.